This entry lists 23 T cell receptor beta chains sequenced from one sample in a study of CD8+ T cells in alopecia areata. Sequencing templates came from extracted RNA that was reverse transcribed into cDNA. TCRdb's copy holds only in-frame clones and misses some; the assay was immunoSEQ multiplex PCR. This table holds about 150,000 clones, roughly 48% found once. Sample: CD4+ T cells sorted from blood. These receptor sequences come from a human donor with alopecia areata.

This clone was picked up a small number of times. The CDR3 DNA follows: TGTGCCAGCAGATGGAGTACCGCAGATACGCAGTATTTT. This gives the protein CASRWSTADTQYF. The V and J genes are TRBV7-3 and TRBJ2-3, with D unresolved. The CDR3 has 13 residues. Germline assignment: CDR1 SGHTA and CDR2 FQGTGA. Trimming left V 6 bases short and J 4 bases short, with 11 bases between.

This clone was seen only a few times. The chain has TRBV19 and TRBJ1-1; D unresolved. Per germline, CDR1 LNHDA and CDR2 SQIVND (reference sequence). This CDR3 has 11 residues. The V end was cut by 4 bases, the J end by 1 base, with 1 base between. The chain's CDR3 is CASSKNTEAFF. CDR3 nucleotides: TGTGCCAGTAGTAAGAACACTGAAGCTTTCTTT.

The chain recombines TRBV27 with TRBJ1-1, with D unclear. The V gene lost 6 bases and the J gene lost 4 bases, with 6 bases spanning the gap. Looked up from germline, CDR1 is MNHEY and CDR2 is SMNVEV (reference sequence). CDR3 length equals 11 residues. CDR3 DNA: TGTGCCAGCAGATGGGGCACTGAAGCTTTCTTT. This sequence encodes CASRWGTEAFF.

A few counts support this clone. The chain joins TRBV7-9 to TRBJ2-1, with TRBD2 as a possible D gene (5 bases). The ends were cut back, 7 bases at V and 13 bases at J, with 23 bases in the middle. This CDR3 is 14 amino acids long. Germline CDR1 and CDR2: SEHNR and FQNEAQ (reference sequence). CDR3 sequence reads: CASTLTGGQPSQFF. CDR3 coding DNA: TGTGCCAGCACACTTACCGGAGGTCAACCGTCACAGTTCTTC.

Comments on this clone: A read error may produce the germline difference seen at one junction end. The V and J genes are TRBV7-7 and TRBJ2-7, with 10 bases lining up with TRBD1. This CDR3 has 15 residues. Germline-derived CDR1 and CDR2 are SSHAT and FNYEAQ (reference sequence). The DNA of the CDR3 is TGTGCTAGCAGCTTGGGGACAGGGGACTCCTACGAGCAGTACTTC. This gives the protein CASSLGTGDSYEQYF.

This clone occurred a few times. The V and J genes are TRBV14 and TRBJ2-1; D ambiguous. Germline V gene sequence: CDR1 SGHDN, CDR2 FVKESK. The CDR3 runs 13 residues. Trimming left V 0 bases short and J 9 bases short, with 9 bases between. DNA for the CDR3: TGTGCCAGCAGCCAAGATACCGTAGGTGAGCAGTTCTTC. It encodes CASSQDTVGEQFF.

This clone was seen a handful of times. The chain combines TRBV4-1 with TRBJ2-7; the match to TRBD2 covers 9 bases. CDR3 size: 14 residues. In germline, CDR1 is MGHRA, CDR2 YSYEKL. The ends lost 4 bases at V and 6 bases at J; junction bases unmatched: 7. The CDR3 is CASSLIVGLAEQYF. The CDR3 DNA reads as TGCGCCAGCAGCCTCATTGTGGGACTAGCCGAGCAGTACTTC.

This clone was counted a few times. V usage is TRBV29-1 and J usage is TRBJ2-7, with D tentatively TRBD2 (6 bases). The V end lost 7 bases, the J end lost 5 bases, and 15 bases lay between the germline ends. CDR3 length: 12 amino acids. Germline CDR1 and CDR2: SQVTM and ANQGSEA. The CDR3 here is CSALSPGDEQYF. CDR3 DNA: TGCAGCGCCCTTTCCCCGGGGGACGAGCAGTACTTC.

This clone has more than one count but fewer than ten. The chain uses TRBV28 and TRBJ1-1; D might be TRBD1 (5 bases). The CDR3 runs 11 residues. Trimming took 3 bases from V and 6 from J, leaving 5 bases between them. The germline gives CDR1 MDHEN, CDR2 SYDVKM. The CDR3 coding sequence is TGTGCCAGCAGTTTGGGACCTGAAGCTTTCTTT. It specifies CASSLGPEAFF.

This clone appeared a few times. V gene TRBV7-2 combines with J gene TRBJ2-3, with D uncertain. V was trimmed by 1 base and J by 6 bases, leaving 11 bases between them. The CDR3 covers 14 residues. From germline, CDR1 is SGHTA and CDR2 FQGNSA. CDR3 amino acids: CASSLGSGWDTQYF. In nucleotides, the CDR3 is TGTGCCAGCAGCTTAGGATCCGGATGGGATACGCAGTATTTT.

V and J are TRBV5-1 and TRBJ2-1; D unresolved. The CDR3 loop spans 14 amino acids. CDR1 is SGHRS, CDR2 YFSETQ, per germline. Trimming removed 0 bases at V and 5 bases at J, with 9 bases between. The CDR3 DNA sequence: TGCGCCAGCAGCTTGGAACTAACTGACAATGAGCAGTTCTTC. This encodes CASSLELTDNEQFF.

The chain carries TRBV19 and TRBJ2-5, with unresolved D. CDR1 is LNHDA and CDR2 is SQIVND in the germline V gene (reference sequence). V was clipped by 4 bases and J by 0 bases, with 6 bases between them. The CDR3 consists of 13 residues. The CDR3 DNA sequence: TGTGCCAGTAGTAACAGCAACCAAGAGACCCAGTACTTC. This translates into CASSNSNQETQYF.

In its sample, this clone was seen a few times. V and J are TRBV29-1 and TRBJ2-1; 7 positions match TRBD1. This CDR3 has 13 residues. Germline V CDR1 and CDR2: SQVTM, ANQGSEA. Trimming removed 7 bases from V and 12 bases from J; junction bases left unmatched: 15. The CDR3 here is CSADKGQREGQFF. CDR3 bases: TGCAGCGCTGACAAGGGACAGAGGGAAGGGCAGTTCTTC.

This chain links TRBV5-1 with TRBJ2-1, with a possible D match to TRBD2 (6 bases). Germline CDR1 and CDR2: SGHRS and YFSETQ. The CDR3 length is 16 residues. V lost 4 bases, J lost 6 bases, and 20 bases lay in between. The CDR3 protein is CASSVEGSGLPNEQFF. CDR3 nucleotides: TGCGCCAGCAGCGTTGAAGGTAGCGGCCTGCCCAATGAGCAGTTCTTC.

The chain has TRBV5-1 and TRBJ2-1; 14 nucleotides match TRBD2. This CDR3 contains 17 residues. Per the germline V gene, CDR1 is SGHRS and CDR2 is YFSETQ. The trim removed 0 bases at V and 8 bases at J, leaving 7 bases unmatched. CDR3 sequence: CASSLGLAGGPVDEQFF. CDR3 sequence (DNA): TGCGCCAGCAGCTTGGGACTAGCGGGAGGGCCGGTAGATGAGCAGTTCTTC.

V is TRBV5-1 and J is TRBJ1-2; D uncertain. Trimming took 0 bases from V and 3 from J, leaving 6 bases between them. The germline V gene has CDR1 SGHRS and CDR2 YFSETQ. The CDR3 is made up of 13 amino acids. CDR3 loop: CASSLEKDYGYTF. The CDR3 bases are TGCGCCAGCAGCTTGGAAAAGGACTATGGCTACACCTTC. Variable domain in full (rest from reference TRBV5-1 and TRBJ1-2): KAGVTQTPRYLIKTRGQQVTLSCSPISGHRSVSWYQQTPGQGLQFLFEYFSETQRNKGNFPGRFSGRQFSNSRSEMNVSTLELGDSALYLCASSLEKDYGYTFGSGTRLTVV.

V is TRBV7-6 and J is TRBJ2-3, with D tentatively TRBD1 (6 bases). The germline V gene has CDR1 SGHVS and CDR2 FNYEAQ. The V gene lost 4 bases and the J gene lost 0 bases, with 11 bases spanning the gap. The CDR3 length is 15 residues. CDR3 DNA: TGTGCCAGCAGCTCAAAACAGGGAAGCACAGATACGCAGTATTTT. Translated: CASSSKQGSTDTQYF.

A few counts support this clone. The chain recombines TRBV29-1 with TRBJ2-5; 8 bases align to TRBD1. Looked up from germline, CDR1 is SQVTM and CDR2 is ANQGSEA. V dropped 4 bases and J dropped 4; count of bases not matched to a gene: 2. This CDR3 is built from 12 residues. The DNA for the CDR3 is TGCAGCGTTGGACAGGGGACAGAGACCCAGTACTTC. It yields the protein CSVGQGTETQYF.

This clone was seen only a few times. This sequence joins TRBV29-1 and TRBJ2-1, with D perhaps TRBD2 (5 bases). The V end lost 5 bases, the J end lost 0 bases, and 8 bases lay between the germline ends. CDR3 length: 13 residues. Germline assignment: CDR1 SQVTM and CDR2 ANQGSEA. In DNA form, the CDR3 reads TGCAGCGTTCAGCGGACCTCCTACAATGAGCAGTTCTTC. Translating it yields CSVQRTSYNEQFF.

This clone appeared a few times. The CDR3 DNA is TGTGCCAGCAGCTTAAGATTCAGCGAAACTCAAGAGACCCAGTACTTC. It yields the protein CASSLRFSETQETQYF. The chain links TRBV11-2 to TRBJ2-5; no definite D call. The CDR3 contains 16 residues. Looked up from germline, CDR1 is SGHAT and CDR2 is FQNNGV. V lost 2 bases and J 2 bases, leaving 15 bases between the germline ends.

Regarding this clone: Other DNA sequences in this specimen translate into the identical CDR3. The chain couples TRBV5-1 to TRBJ1-1; a possible D gene is TRBD1 (5 bases). Germline V gene sequence: CDR1 SGHRS, CDR2 YFSETQ. V was cut by 0 bases and J by 5 bases, with 11 bases left in between. The CDR3 spans 14 residues. CDR3 in amino acids: CASSLAVGGTEAFF. The CDR3 nucleotides are TGCGCCAGCAGCTTGGCGGTTGGGGGTACTGAAGCTTTCTTT.

This clone has a handful of counts. This rearrangement joins TRBV19 to TRBJ1-5; D is unclear. Trimming left V 1 base short and J 0 bases short, with 1 base between. The CDR3 contains 13 residues. The germline V gene has CDR1 LNHDA and CDR2 SQIVND (reference sequence). This CDR3 is CASSIASNQPQHF. The CDR3 bases are TGTGCCAGTAGTATAGCTAGCAATCAGCCCCAGCATTTT.

V usage is TRBV4-1 and J usage is TRBJ2-5; no clear D gene. Germline V gives CDR1 MGHRA, CDR2 YSYEKL. This CDR3 comprises 13 residues. The ends were cut back, 3 bases at V and 5 bases at J, with 10 bases in the middle. The CDR3 coding sequence is TGCGCCAGCAGCCAGAGAACCGTGGAGACCCAGTACTTC. Amino acid sequence: CASSQRTVETQYF.